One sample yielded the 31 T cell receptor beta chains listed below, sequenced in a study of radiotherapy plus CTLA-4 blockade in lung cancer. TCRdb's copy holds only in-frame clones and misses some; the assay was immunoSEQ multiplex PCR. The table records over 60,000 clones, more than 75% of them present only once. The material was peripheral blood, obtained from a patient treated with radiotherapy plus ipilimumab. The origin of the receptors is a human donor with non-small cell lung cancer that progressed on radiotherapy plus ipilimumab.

The CDR3 DNA is TGCGCCAGCAGCGGAACATCAGAGAATGAGCAGTTCTTC. Its protein is CASSGTSENEQFF. The V and J genes are TRBV5-1 and TRBJ2-1, with unresolved D. Germline V gives CDR1 SGHRS, CDR2 YFSETQ. Trimming pared 4 bases from V and 7 bases from J, leaving 12 bases between. The CDR3 has 13 amino acids.

This CDR3 is CASSSQGAEQYV. Written as DNA, the CDR3 is TGTGCCAGCAGCTCCCAGGGGGCCGAGCAGTACGTC. The J gene is TRBJ2-7, the V gene TRBV5-4, with TRBD1 matching over 8 bases. The CDR3 covers 12 residues. V lost 3 bases and J lost 6; bases outside the gene matches: 2. The germline V gene has CDR1 SGHNT and CDR2 YYREEE (reference sequence).

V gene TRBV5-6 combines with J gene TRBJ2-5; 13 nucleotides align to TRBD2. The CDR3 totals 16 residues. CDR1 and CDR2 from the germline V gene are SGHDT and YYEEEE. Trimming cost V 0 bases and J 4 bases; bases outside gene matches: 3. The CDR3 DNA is TGTGCCAGCAGCTTGGATGGACTAGCGGGAGTAGAGACCCAGTACTTC. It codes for CASSLDGLAGVETQYF. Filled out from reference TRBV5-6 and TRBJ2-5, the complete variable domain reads DAGVTQSPTHLIKTRGQQVTLRCSPKSGHDTVSWYQQALGQGPQFIFQYYEEEERQRGNFPDRFSGHQFPNYSSELNVNALLLGDSALYLCASSLDGLAGVETQYFGPGTRLLVL.

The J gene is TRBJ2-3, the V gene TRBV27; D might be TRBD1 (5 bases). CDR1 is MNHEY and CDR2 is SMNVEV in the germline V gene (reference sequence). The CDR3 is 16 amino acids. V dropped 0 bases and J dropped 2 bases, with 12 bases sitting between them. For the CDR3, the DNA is TGTGCCAGCAGTTTATCGACAGTATCAGTCACAGATACGCAGTATTTT. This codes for CASSLSTVSVTDTQYF.

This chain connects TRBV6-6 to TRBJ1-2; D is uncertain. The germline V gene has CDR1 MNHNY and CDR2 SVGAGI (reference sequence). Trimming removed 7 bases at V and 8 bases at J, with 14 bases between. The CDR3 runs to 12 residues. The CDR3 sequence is CASTGRRRGYTF. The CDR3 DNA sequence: TGTGCCAGCACGGGCCGTCGGCGAGGCTACACCTTC.

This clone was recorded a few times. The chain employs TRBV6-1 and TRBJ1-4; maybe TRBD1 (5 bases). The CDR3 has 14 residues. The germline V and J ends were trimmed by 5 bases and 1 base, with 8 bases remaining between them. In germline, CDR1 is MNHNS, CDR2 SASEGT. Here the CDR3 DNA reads TGTGCCAGCAGTAGGAGGGGAACTAATGAAAAACTGTTTTTT. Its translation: CASSRRGTNEKLFF.

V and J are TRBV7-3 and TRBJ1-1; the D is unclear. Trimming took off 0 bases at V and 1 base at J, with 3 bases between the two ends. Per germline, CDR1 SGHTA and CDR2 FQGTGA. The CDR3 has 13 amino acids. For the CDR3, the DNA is TGTGCCAGCAGCTTAACGCAGAACACTGAAGCTTTCTTT. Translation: CASSLTQNTEAFF.

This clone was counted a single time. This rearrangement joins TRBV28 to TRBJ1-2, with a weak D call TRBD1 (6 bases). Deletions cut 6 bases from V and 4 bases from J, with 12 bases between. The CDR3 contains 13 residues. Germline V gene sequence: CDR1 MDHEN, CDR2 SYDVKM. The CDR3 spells CASSLTGTYGYTF. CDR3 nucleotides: TGTGCCAGCAGCCTGACAGGAACCTATGGCTACACCTTC.

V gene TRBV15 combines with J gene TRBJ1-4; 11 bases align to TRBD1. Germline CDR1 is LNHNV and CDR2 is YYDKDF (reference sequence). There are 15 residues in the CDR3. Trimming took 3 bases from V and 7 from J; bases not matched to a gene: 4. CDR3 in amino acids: CATSSRTGGIEKLFF. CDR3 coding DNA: TGTGCCACCAGCAGCAGGACAGGGGGCATTGAAAAACTGTTTTTT.

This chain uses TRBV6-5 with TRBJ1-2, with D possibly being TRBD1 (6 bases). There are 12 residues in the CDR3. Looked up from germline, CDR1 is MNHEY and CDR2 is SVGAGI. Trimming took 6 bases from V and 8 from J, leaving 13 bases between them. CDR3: CASSSGVFGYTF. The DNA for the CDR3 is TGTGCCAGCAGCTCAGGGGTTTTCGGCTACACCTTC.

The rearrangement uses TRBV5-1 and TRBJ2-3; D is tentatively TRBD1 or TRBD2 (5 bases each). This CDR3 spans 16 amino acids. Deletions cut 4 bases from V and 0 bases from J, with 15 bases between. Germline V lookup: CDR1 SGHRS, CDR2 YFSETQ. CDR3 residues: CASSAPRDPSTDTQYF. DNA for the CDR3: TGCGCCAGCAGCGCCCCCCGGGACCCTAGCACAGATACGCAGTATTTT.

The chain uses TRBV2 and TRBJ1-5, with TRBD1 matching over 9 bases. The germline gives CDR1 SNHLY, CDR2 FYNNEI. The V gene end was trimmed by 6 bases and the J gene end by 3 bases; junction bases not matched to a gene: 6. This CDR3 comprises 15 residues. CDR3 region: CASRGTGRSNQPQHF. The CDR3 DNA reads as TGTGCCAGCAGGGGGACAGGGAGGTCCAATCAGCCCCAGCATTTT. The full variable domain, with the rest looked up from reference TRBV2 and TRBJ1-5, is EPEVTQTPSHQVTQMGQEVILRCVPISNHLYFYWYRQILGQKVEFLVSFYNNEISEKSEIFDDQFSVERPDGSNFTLKIRSTKLEDSAMYFCASRGTGRSNQPQHFGDGTRLSIL.

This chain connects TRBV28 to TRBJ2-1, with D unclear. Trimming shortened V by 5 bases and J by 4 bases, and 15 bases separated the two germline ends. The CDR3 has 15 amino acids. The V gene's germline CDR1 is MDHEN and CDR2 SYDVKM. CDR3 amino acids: CASSPGARPYNEQFF. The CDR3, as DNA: TGTGCCAGCAGTCCAGGTGCAAGACCGTACAATGAGCAGTTCTTC.

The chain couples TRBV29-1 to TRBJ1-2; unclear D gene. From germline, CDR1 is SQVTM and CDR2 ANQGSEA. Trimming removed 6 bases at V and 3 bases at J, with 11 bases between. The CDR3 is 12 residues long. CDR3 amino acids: CSVREGDYGYTF. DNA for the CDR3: TGCAGCGTCCGCGAGGGCGACTATGGCTACACCTTC.

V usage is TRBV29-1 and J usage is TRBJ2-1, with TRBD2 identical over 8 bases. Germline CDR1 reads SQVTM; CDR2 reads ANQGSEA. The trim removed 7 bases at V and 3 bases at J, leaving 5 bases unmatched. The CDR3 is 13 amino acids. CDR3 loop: CSAPTSDYNEQFF. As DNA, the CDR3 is TGCAGCGCCCCGACTAGCGACTACAATGAGCAGTTCTTC.

The CDR3 DNA reads as TGTGCCTGGAGTCCCCGAAGATACAATCAGCCCCAGCATTTT. Its protein product is CAWSPRRYNQPQHF. The rearrangement joins TRBV30 to TRBJ1-5, with unresolved D. This CDR3 spans 14 amino acids. Germline V CDR1 and CDR2: GTSNPN, SVGIG (reference sequence). V was clipped by 2 bases and J by 3 bases, with 11 bases between them.

CDR3 residues: CASSPEYSYNEQFF. As DNA, the CDR3 is TGTGCCAGCAGTCCTGAGTACTCCTACAATGAGCAGTTCTTC. The rearrangement uses TRBV2 and TRBJ2-1; no firm D call. Germline V gives CDR1 SNHLY, CDR2 FYNNEI. Trimming pared 5 bases from V and 0 bases from J, leaving 8 bases between. The CDR3 extends over 14 amino acids.

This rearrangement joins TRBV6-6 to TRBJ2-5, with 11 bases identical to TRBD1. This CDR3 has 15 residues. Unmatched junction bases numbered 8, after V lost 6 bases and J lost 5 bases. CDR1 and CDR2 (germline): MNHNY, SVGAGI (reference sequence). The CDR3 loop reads CASRKDRGRSETQYF. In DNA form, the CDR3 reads TGTGCCAGCAGAAAGGACAGGGGGCGGTCCGAGACCCAGTACTTC.

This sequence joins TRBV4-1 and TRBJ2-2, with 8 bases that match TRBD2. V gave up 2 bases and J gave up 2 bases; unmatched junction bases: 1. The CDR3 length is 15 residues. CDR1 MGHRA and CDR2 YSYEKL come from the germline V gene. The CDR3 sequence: CASSQIAGNTGELFF. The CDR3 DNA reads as TGCGCCAGCAGCCAAATAGCGGGAAACACCGGGGAGCTGTTTTTT.

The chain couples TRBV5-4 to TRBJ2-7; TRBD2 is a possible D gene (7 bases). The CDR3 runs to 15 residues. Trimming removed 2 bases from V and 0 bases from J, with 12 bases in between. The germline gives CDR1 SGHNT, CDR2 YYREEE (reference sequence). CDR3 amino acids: CASSFPGGASYEQYF. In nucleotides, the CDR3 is TGTGCCAGCAGCTTCCCGGGGGGCGCCTCCTACGAGCAGTACTTC.

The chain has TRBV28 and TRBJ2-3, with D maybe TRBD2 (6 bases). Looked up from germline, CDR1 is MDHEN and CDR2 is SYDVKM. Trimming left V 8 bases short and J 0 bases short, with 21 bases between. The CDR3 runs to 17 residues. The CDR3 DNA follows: TGTGCCAGCCTACGGGGGTGGGAGTCTCGGAGCACAGATACGCAGTATTTT. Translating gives CASLRGWESRSTDTQYF.

CDR3 amino acids: CASSLPTPTGSYEQYF. The DNA of the CDR3 is TGTGCCAGCAGCTTACCGACCCCGACAGGGTCCTACGAGCAGTACTTC. The rearrangement uses TRBV6-6 and TRBJ2-7, with 7 positions matching TRBD1. V trimming: 6 bases; J trimming: 1 base; junction bases outside the gene matches: 12. CDR3 length equals 16 residues. The germline V gene has CDR1 MNHNY and CDR2 SVGAGI (reference sequence).

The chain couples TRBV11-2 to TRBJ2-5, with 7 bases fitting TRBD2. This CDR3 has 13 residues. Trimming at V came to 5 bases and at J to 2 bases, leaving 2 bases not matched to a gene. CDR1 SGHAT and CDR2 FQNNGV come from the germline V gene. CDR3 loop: CASSGLVQETQYF. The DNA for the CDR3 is TGTGCCAGCAGCGGACTAGTTCAAGAGACCCAGTACTTC.

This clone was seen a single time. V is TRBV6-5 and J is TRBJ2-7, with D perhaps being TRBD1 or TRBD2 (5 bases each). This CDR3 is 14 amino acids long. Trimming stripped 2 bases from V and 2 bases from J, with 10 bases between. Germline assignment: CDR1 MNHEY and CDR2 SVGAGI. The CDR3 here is CASSYQRGPYEQYF. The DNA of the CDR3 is TGTGCCAGCAGTTACCAACGGGGACCCTACGAGCAGTACTTC.

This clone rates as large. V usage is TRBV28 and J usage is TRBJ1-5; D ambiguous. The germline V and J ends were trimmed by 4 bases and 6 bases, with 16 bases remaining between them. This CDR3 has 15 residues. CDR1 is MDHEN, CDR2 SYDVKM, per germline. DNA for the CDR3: TGTGCCAGCAGTTCCCAAGAGGACTGGGGTCAGCCCCAGCATTTT. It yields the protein CASSSQEDWGQPQHF.

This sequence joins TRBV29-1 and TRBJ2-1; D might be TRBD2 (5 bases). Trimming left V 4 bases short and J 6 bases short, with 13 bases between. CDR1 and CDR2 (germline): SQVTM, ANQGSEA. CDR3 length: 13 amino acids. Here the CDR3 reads CSVAQLGPNEQFF. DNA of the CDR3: TGCAGCGTTGCTCAACTAGGGCCCAATGAGCAGTTCTTC.

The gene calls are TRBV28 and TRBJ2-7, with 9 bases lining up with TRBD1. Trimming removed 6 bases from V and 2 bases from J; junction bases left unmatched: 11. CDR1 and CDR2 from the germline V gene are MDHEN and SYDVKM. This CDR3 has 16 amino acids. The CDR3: CASSSYRDRVPYEQYV. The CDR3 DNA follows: TGTGCCAGCAGCTCTTACCGGGACAGGGTCCCCTACGAGCAGTACGTC.

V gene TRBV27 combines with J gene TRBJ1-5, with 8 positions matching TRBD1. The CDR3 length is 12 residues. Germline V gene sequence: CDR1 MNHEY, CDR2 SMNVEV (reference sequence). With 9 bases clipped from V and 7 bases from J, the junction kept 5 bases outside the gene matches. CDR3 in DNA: TGTGCCAGTCGGACAGGGCAACAGCCCCAGCATTTT. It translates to CASRTGQQPQHF.

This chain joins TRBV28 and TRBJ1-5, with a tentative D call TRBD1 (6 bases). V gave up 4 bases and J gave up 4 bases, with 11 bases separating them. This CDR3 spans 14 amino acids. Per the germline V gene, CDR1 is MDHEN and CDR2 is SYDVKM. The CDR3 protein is CASSSTGVNQPQHF. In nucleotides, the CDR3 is TGTGCCAGCAGTTCGACAGGTGTAAATCAGCCCCAGCATTTT.

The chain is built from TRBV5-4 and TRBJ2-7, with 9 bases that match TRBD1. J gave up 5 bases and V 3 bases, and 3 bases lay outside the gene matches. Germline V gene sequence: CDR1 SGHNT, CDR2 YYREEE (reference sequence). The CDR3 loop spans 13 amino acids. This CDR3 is CASSWDRAHEQYF. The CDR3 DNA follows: TGTGCCAGCAGCTGGGACAGGGCCCACGAGCAGTACTTC.

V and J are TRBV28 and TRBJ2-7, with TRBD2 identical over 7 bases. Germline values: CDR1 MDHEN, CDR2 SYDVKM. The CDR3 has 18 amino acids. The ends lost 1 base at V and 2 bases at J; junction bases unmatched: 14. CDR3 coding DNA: TGTGCCAGCAGTTTATCTGCCGGGAGGAGGGCCAGCACCTACGAGCAGTACTTC. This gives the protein CASSLSAGRRASTYEQYF.